The rows below give T cell receptor beta chains drawn from one sample of a study of T-cell reconstitution after alpha-beta-depleted transplantation in children. TCRdb analysed the PCR reads with MiXCR anew, one entry per CDR3 protein. The sample shows about 98,000 distinct CDR3 sequences, 6% of them seen only once. Here the sequenced sample was PBMCs, mostly from graft donor cells, taken 60 days after TCRalphabeta/CD19-depleted stem cell transplant. The receptors here all came from a female patient under 10 years old who had a stem cell transplant for Fanconi anemia, so the T cells may come from the graft donor. The CDR3 runs from the conserved cysteine through the conserved F or W. D genes are given only for firm matches. Where a row states a size, it is once, few, many or the class of an expanded clone; other rows omit it.

size,D,J,length,V,CDR3,DNA
few,NA,TRBJ1-5,16,TRBV12-3/TRBV12-4,CASRHHIPDGNQPQHF,TGTGCCAGCAGACACCACATCCCGGATGGCAATCAGCCCCAGCATTTT
many,NA,TRBJ2-4,17,TRBV7-8,CASSQDPDILAKNIQYF,TGTGCCAGCAGCCAGGACCCGGACATTTTAGCCAAAAACATTCAGTACTTC
few,TRBD2,TRBJ2-3,17,TRBV12-3/TRBV12-4,CASSPGTSGTLTDTQYF,TGTGCCAGCAGTCCCGGGACTAGCGGGACCCTGACAGATACGCAGTATTTT
NA,NA,TRBJ2-5,16,TRBV7-9,CASSLLWRLNQETQYF,TGTGCCAGCAGCTTGTTATGGAGGTTAAACCAAGAGACCCAGTACTTC
NA,TRBD1,TRBJ2-7,15,TRBV7-9,CASSRPGQGSYEQYF,TGTGCCAGCAGCAGACCGGGACAGGGGTCCTACGAGCAGTACTTC
many,TRBD1,TRBJ2-5,18,TRBV5-1,CASSLMQLIRDRGETQYF,TGCGCCAGCAGCTTAATGCAACTAATCCGGGACAGGGGAGAGACCCAGTACTTC
many,NA,TRBJ2-3,16,TRBV18,CASSPTRGPHTDTQYF,TGTGCCAGCTCGCCTACCAGGGGCCCCCACACAGATACGCAGTATTTT
few,NA,TRBJ2-7,17,TRBV25-1,CASSELLRIPYCYEQYF,TGTGCCAGCAGTGAATTATTGAGGATTCCCTATTGCTACGAGCAGTACTTC
NA,NA,TRBJ1-2,15,TRBV20-1,CCARSMTGTNYGYTF,TGCTGTGCTAGGTCGATGACAGGCACTAACTATGGCTACACCTTC
many,TRBD1,TRBJ2-7,13,TRBV12-3/TRBV12-4,CASGDRGSYEQYF,TGTGCCAGCGGAGACAGGGGTTCCTACGAGCAGTACTTC
many,NA,TRBJ1-2,13,TRBV21-1,CASSPLGGYGYTF,TGTGCCAGCAGCCCCCTCGGGGGATATGGCTACACCTTC
few,NA,TRBJ2-6,11,TRBV30,CAWAGANVLTF,TGTGCCTGGGCTGGGGCCAACGTCCTGACTTTC
many,NA,TRBJ2-4,14,TRBV25-1,CASSNWGSKNIQYF,TGTGCCAGCAGTAATTGGGGCTCCAAAAACATTCAGTACTTC
NA,TRBD2,TRBJ2-1,15,TRBV25-1,CASSVYGGANHEQFF,TGTGCCAGCAGTGTGTACGGGGGGGCCAATCATGAGCAGTTCTTC
many,NA,TRBJ1-5,13,TRBV27,CASSLTVNQPQHF,TGTGCCAGCAGTTTAACCGTAAATCAGCCCCAGCATTTT
many,NA,TRBJ2-7,11,TRBV12-3/TRBV12-4,CASSLSHEQYF,TGTGCCAGCAGTTTGAGCCACGAGCAGTACTTC
many,TRBD1,TRBJ2-1,16,TRBV27,CASSFPSGQGYNEQFF,TGTGCCAGCAGTTTCCCCTCGGGACAGGGCTACAATGAGCAGTTCTTC
many,NA,TRBJ2-2,11,TRBV6-6,CASSRFGELFF,TGTGCCAGCAGTCGATTCGGGGAGCTGTTTTTT
few,TRBD1,TRBJ2-7,16,TRBV5-1,CASSWTGTGISYEQYF,TGCGCCAGCAGCTGGACCGGGACAGGGATTTCCTACGAGCAGTACTTC
many,NA,TRBJ1-2,13,TRBV2,CASSETANYGYTF,TGTGCCAGCAGTGAAACAGCTAACTATGGCTACACCTTC
many,NA,TRBJ2-1,10,TRBV29-1,CSVEDLGQFF,TGCAGCGTTGAAGATCTGGGGCAGTTCTTC
many,TRBD1,TRBJ1-2,12,TRBV20-1,CSAGQDFYGYTF,TGCAGTGCTGGACAGGACTTCTATGGCTACACCTTC
few,NA,TRBJ2-7,11,TRBV20-1,CTPSASYEQYF,TGCACCCCTTCGGCCTCCTACGAGCAGTACTTC
many,TRBD1,TRBJ2-7,14,TRBV28,CASRTADRTYEQYF,TGTGCCAGTAGAACCGCGGACAGGACCTACGAGCAGTACTTC
many,NA,TRBJ1-1,15,TRBV5-1,CASSLDSLMNTEAFF,TGCGCCAGCAGCCTGGACAGCCTCATGAACACTGAAGCTTTCTTT
many,NA,TRBJ1-1,14,TRBV4-1,CASRWGPLGTEVFF,TGCGCCAGCAGGTGGGGGCCCCTAGGGACTGAAGTTTTCTTT
NA,NA,TRBJ2-1,11,TRBV28,CASSQINEQFF,TGTGCCAGCAGTCAGATCAATGAGCAGTTCTTC
many,NA,TRBJ2-7,15,TRBV23-1,CASSQSPRFPYEQYF,TGCGCCAGCAGTCAATCCCCGCGATTCCCCTACGAGCAGTACTTC
NA,TRBD2,TRBJ2-7,15,TRBV20-1,CSAPSSGRLGYEQYF,TGCAGTGCTCCTTCTAGCGGGAGGCTTGGCTACGAGCAGTACTTC
few,TRBD2,TRBJ2-7,16,TRBV2,CASRDSGTSGYYEQYF,TGTGCCAGCAGAGACTCCGGGACTAGCGGTTATTACGAGCAGTACTTC
few,NA,TRBJ2-1,16,TRBV5-4,CASSSEGSRSYNEQFF,TGTGCCAGCAGTTCGGAAGGAAGCCGCTCCTACAATGAGCAGTTCTTC
few,TRBD2,TRBJ2-2,20,TRBV29-1,CSVVGWGTSGRAPNTGELFF,TGCAGCGTTGTAGGTTGGGGGACTAGCGGGAGGGCCCCTAACACCGGGGAGCTGTTTTTT
many,NA,TRBJ1-5,15,TRBV28,CASSLSGGANQPQHF,TGTGCCAGCAGTTTATCGGGGGGCGCGAATCAGCCCCAGCATTTT
NA,TRBD1,TRBJ2-1,15,TRBV7-8,CASSLVRGPYNEQFF,TGTGCCAGCAGCTTAGTCAGGGGGCCCTACAATGAGCAGTTCTTC
many,NA,TRBJ2-1,13,TRBV7-9,CASSQGQGNEQFF,TGTGCCAGCAGTCAGGGGCAGGGGAATGAGCAGTTCTTC
many,TRBD2,TRBJ2-1,15,TRBV25-1,CASSASGGLYNEQFF,TGTGCCAGCAGTGCTAGCGGGGGCCTATACAATGAGCAGTTCTTC
many,NA,TRBJ1-1,13,TRBV12-3/TRBV12-4,CASSRYVGTEAFF,TGTGCCAGCAGTCGCTACGTCGGCACTGAAGCTTTCTTT
many,NA,TRBJ2-3,15,TRBV6-1,CASSRLGRSTDTQYF,TGTGCCAGCAGCCGACTAGGGAGGAGCACAGATACGCAGTATTTT
many,NA,TRBJ2-3,15,TRBV12-3/TRBV12-4,CASSLIQGFTDTQYF,TGTGCCAGCAGTTTAATCCAGGGGTTCACAGATACGCAGTATTTT